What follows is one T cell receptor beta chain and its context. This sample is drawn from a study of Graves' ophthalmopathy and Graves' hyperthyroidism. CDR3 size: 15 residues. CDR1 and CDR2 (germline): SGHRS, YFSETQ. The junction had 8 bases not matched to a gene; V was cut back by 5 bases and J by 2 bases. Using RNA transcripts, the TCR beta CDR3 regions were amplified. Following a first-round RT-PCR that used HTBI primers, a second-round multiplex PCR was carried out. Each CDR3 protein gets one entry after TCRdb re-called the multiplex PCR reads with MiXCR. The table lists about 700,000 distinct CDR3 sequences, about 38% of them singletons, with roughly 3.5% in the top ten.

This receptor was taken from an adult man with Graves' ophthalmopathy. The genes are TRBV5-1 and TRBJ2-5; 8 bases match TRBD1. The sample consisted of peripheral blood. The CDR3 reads CASRGTGSTQETQYF. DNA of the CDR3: TGCGCCAGCAGGGGGACAGGCAGCACTCAAGAGACCCAGTACTTC.